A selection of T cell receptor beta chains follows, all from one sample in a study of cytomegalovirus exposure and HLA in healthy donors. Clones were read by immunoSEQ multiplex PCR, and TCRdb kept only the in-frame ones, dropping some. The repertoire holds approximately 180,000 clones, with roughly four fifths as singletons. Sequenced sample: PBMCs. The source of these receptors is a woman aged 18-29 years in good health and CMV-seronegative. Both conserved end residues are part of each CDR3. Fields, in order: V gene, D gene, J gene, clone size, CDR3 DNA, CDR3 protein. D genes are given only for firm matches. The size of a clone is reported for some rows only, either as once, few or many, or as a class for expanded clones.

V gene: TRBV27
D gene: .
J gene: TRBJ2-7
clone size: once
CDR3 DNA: TGTGCCAGCAGTTTATCGGGGGGAGAGGCCTACGAGCAGTACTTC
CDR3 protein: CASSLSGGEAYEQYF

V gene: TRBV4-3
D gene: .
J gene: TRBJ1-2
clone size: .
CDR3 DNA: TGCGCCAGCAGCCAAGATGGGTTCTCACGACAGGATGGGGTCTATGGCTACACCTTC
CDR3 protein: CASSQDGFSRQDGVYGYTF

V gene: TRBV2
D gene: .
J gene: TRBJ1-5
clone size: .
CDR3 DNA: TGTGCCAGCAGCCCAGGGGCTGTGGGCAATCAGCCCCAGCATTTT
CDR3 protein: CASSPGAVGNQPQHF

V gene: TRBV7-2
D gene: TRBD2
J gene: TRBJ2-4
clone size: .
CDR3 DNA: TGTGCCAGCGGGGGGGTAAACATTCAGTACTTC
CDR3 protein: CASGGVNIQYF

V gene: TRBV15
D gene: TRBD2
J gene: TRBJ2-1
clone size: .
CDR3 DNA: TGTGCCACCAGCCCTCCGGGACTAGCATACAATGAGCAGTTCTTC
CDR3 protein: CATSPPGLAYNEQFF

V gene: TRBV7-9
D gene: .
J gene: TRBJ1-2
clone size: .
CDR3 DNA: TGTTCCAGCAGCTTAGCCGGGGGCTATGGCTACACCTTC
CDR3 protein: CSSSLAGGYGYTF

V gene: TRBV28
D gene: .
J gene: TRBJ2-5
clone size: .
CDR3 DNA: TGTGCCAGCAGTTTACCAGGAGAAGCGGGAGAGACCCAGTACTTC
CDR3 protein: CASSLPGEAGETQYF

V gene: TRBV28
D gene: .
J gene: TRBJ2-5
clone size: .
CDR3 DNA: TGTGCCAGCAGTTTCGAGGGATCGGTTTTAGAGACCCAGTACTTC
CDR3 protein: CASSFEGSVLETQYF

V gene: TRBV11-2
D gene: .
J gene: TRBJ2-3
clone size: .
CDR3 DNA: TGTGCCAGCAGCCCTCAGCGGGACATCTGGCCAGATACGCAGTATTTT
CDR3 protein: CASSPQRDIWPDTQYF

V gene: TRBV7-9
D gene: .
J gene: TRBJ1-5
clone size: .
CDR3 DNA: TGTTCCAGCAGCTACACAGAACCTCTCGACAATCAGCCCCAGCATTTT
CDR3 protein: CSSSYTEPLDNQPQHF

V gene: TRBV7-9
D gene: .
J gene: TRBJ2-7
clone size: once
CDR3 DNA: TGTTCCAGCACCCTTGGGGCAGGGTTATCCTCCTACGAGCAGTACTTC
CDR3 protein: CSSTLGAGLSSYEQYF

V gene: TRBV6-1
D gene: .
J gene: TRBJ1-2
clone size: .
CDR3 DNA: TGTGCCAGCAGTGAACAGGGGAGCTATGGCTACACCTTC
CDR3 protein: CASSEQGSYGYTF

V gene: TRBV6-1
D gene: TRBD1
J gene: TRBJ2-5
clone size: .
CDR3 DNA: TGTGCCAGCAAGACAGGGAATGGACAAGAGACCCAGTACTTC
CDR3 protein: CASKTGNGQETQYF

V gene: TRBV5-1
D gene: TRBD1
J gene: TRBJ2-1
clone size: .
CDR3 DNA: TGCGCCAGCAGCGCGGACAGGGGGAACAATGAGCAGTTCTTC
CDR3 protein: CASSADRGNNEQFF

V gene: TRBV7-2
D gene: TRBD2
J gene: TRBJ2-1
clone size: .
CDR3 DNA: TGTGCCAGCAGTTGGACTAGCGGATACTACAATGAGCAGTTCTTC
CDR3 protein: CASSWTSGYYNEQFF

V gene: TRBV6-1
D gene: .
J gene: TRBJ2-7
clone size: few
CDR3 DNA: TGTGCCAGCAGGGACATCTCCTACGAGCAGTACTTC
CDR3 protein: CASRDISYEQYF

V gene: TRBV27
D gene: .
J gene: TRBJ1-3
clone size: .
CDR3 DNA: TGTGCCAGCAGTTTAAGCGGCTCTGGAAACACCATATATTTT
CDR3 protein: CASSLSGSGNTIYF

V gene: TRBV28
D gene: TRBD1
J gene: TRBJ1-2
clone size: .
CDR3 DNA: TGTGCCAGCAGTGAGGGGACAGCCAACTATGGCTACACCTTC
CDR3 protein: CASSEGTANYGYTF